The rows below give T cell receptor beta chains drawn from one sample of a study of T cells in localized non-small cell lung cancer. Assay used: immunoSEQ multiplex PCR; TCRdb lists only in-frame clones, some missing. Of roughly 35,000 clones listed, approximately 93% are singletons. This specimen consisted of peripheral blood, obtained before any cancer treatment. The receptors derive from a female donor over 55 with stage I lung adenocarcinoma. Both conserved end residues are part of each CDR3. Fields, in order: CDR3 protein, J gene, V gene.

cdr3_aa: CASSSTGGRNTIYF; j_call: TRBJ1-3; v_call: TRBV7-2
cdr3_aa: CASSTRQDTDTQYF; j_call: TRBJ2-3; v_call: TRBV5-1
cdr3_aa: CASSLGGAYSPLHF; j_call: TRBJ1-6; v_call: TRBV7-2
cdr3_aa: CASSVAVASGNNEQFF; j_call: TRBJ2-1; v_call: TRBV9
cdr3_aa: CASRGGFLAKNIQYF; j_call: TRBJ2-4; v_call: TRBV2
cdr3_aa: CSVSGGLNQPQHF; j_call: TRBJ1-5; v_call: TRBV29-1
cdr3_aa: CASSLGRGATNTIYF; j_call: TRBJ1-3; v_call: TRBV28
cdr3_aa: CASSLTGTTYEQYF; j_call: TRBJ2-7; v_call: TRBV7-9
cdr3_aa: CAGRGTSGGKEQFF; j_call: TRBJ2-1; v_call: TRBV6-1
cdr3_aa: CASRDYRFGGEETQYF; j_call: TRBJ2-5; v_call: TRBV5-4
cdr3_aa: CASSSLTSGKGGYTF; j_call: TRBJ1-2; v_call: TRBV7-2
cdr3_aa: CASSPGQGASDTIYF; j_call: TRBJ1-3; v_call: TRBV7-7
cdr3_aa: CASSSSSTQFF; j_call: TRBJ2-1; v_call: TRBV7-2
cdr3_aa: CATSRGQGVDGELFF; j_call: TRBJ2-2; v_call: TRBV15
cdr3_aa: CASSSSQGDEQYF; j_call: TRBJ2-7; v_call: TRBV5-1
cdr3_aa: CASSDSAGGETEAFF; j_call: TRBJ1-1; v_call: TRBV6-4
cdr3_aa: CASSRPPGLSGANVLTF; j_call: TRBJ2-6; v_call: TRBV7-3
cdr3_aa: CASSSGYDLRQYF; j_call: TRBJ2-7; v_call: TRBV5-6
cdr3_aa: CASSVGGGTSPNEQFF; j_call: TRBJ2-1; v_call: TRBV9
cdr3_aa: CASSLDGVRGQPQHF; j_call: TRBJ1-5; v_call: TRBV7-2